This T cell receptor (beta chain) stems from a study of blood T cells in healthy people across ages. General study results and limits: More naive CD4+ cells and higher diversity marked long-lived donors relative to aged donors.

Points on this clonotype: Its antigen is unknown.

Together with a sample-barcoded 5' primer, a J-beta primer mix was included in a second PCR lasting about 7 to 12 cycles. TCRdb used MiXCR to reprocess the 5' RACE reads, holding one entry per CDR3 protein. The repertoire holds 500,000 to 650,000 distinct CDR3 sequences, about 25% seen once, with 3% to 4% in the top ten. These data also featured in a second study, about T cells of mothers and their children.

This TCR derives from a boy between 2 and 10 years old in good health. The sequenced sample consisted of blood.

CDR3 nucleotides: TGCGCCAGCAGCTTGGATTGGACTACCCCCTACGAGCAGTACTTC. Amino acids: CASSLDWTTPYEQYF. The V and J genes are TRBV5-1 and TRBJ2-7; a weak D match, TRBD2 (6 bases). This CDR3 has 15 residues. CDR1 and CDR2 from the germline V gene are SGHRS and YFSETQ. With 0 bases removed from V and 2 bases from J, the gap between germline ends came to 12 bases.